This entry lists 20 T cell receptor beta chains sequenced from one sample in a study of graft-versus-host responses after intestinal transplantation. The protocol was immunoSEQ multiplex PCR, while the TCRdb copy is restricted to in-frame clones and leaves out a portion. The table shows 20,000 or so clones, with 40% to 50% occurring only once. The source material was alloreactive CD4+ T cells from a mixed lymphocyte reaction culture, sampled before intestinal transplant. Subset specified: CFSE-low proliferating T cells sorted from roughly 6-day pre-transplant mixed lymphocyte reaction (GvH or HvG direction). Receptors originate from a human patient who received an intestinal transplant.

This clone was seen only once. CDR3 amino acids: CASSLGDRVRGPYEQYF. In DNA form, the CDR3 reads TGTGCCAGCAGCTTGGGGGACAGGGTAAGGGGTCCCTACGAGCAGTACTTC. The rearrangement links TRBV5-4 to TRBJ2-7; the match to TRBD1 covers 9 bases. CDR1 SGHNT and CDR2 YYREEE come from the germline V gene (reference sequence). Trimming cost V 0 bases and J 2 bases; bases outside gene matches: 9. The CDR3 totals 17 residues.

The chain links TRBV2 to TRBJ1-2; D unclear. Germline CDR1 reads SNHLY; CDR2 reads FYNNEI. The CDR3 spans 13 residues. V was clipped by 2 bases and J by 7 bases, with 11 bases between them. CDR3 DNA sequence: TGTGCCAGCAGTGAACACCATTCGGGTGGCTACACCTTC. Protein product: CASSEHHSGGYTF.

This chain connects TRBV18 to TRBJ2-7, with TRBD2 matching over 7 bases. The V segment lost 3 bases and the J segment 3 bases; nucleotides outside the gene matches: 5. This CDR3 region has 14 residues. In germline, CDR1 is KGHSH, CDR2 LQKENI. This CDR3 is CASSPGGTGYEQYF. DNA for the CDR3: TGTGCCAGCTCACCGGGGGGGACGGGCTACGAGCAGTACTTC.

CDR3 DNA sequence: TGTGCCAGCAGTTATGAGCGGGGGGCCTCCTACGAGCAGTACTTC. This gives the protein CASSYERGASYEQYF. This sequence joins TRBV6-6 and TRBJ2-7; the match to TRBD2 covers 9 bases. J gave up 0 bases and V 3 bases, and 3 bases lay outside the gene matches. Germline-derived CDR1 and CDR2 are MNHNY and SVGAGI (reference sequence). The CDR3 spans 15 residues.

The chain uses TRBV10-2 and TRBJ2-5; 11 nucleotides agree with TRBD1. The germline gives CDR1 WSHSY, CDR2 SAAADI. CDR3 length: 16 amino acids. V was clipped by 4 bases and J by 3 bases; unmatched bases: 7. The DNA for the CDR3 is TGCGCCAGCAGTGTCGGGGGGACAGGGGGAGAAGAGACCCAGTACTTC. As protein: CASSVGGTGGEETQYF.

This clone was seen more than once but under ten times. The chain has TRBV6-5 and TRBJ1-2; 8 bases are a match to TRBD1. The CDR3 has 15 residues. Germline V gene data show CDR1 as MNHEY and CDR2 as SVGAGI. V dropped 4 bases and J dropped 4; count of bases not matched to a gene: 8. The CDR3 loop is CASSSPGQAAYGYTF. CDR3 nucleotides: TGTGCCAGCAGTTCGCCGGGACAGGCGGCCTATGGCTACACCTTC.

This chain joins TRBV9 and TRBJ1-4; D is undetermined. Trimming took off 0 bases at V and 3 bases at J, with 9 bases between the two ends. Germline V gives CDR1 SGDLS, CDR2 YYNGEE. The CDR3 has 15 residues. The CDR3 sequence: CASSVGAGSNEKLFF. In DNA, the CDR3 is TGTGCCAGCAGCGTAGGTGCAGGCTCTAATGAAAAACTGTTTTTT.

This clone has just a few counts. The chain uses TRBV2 and TRBJ2-3; 7 positions agree with TRBD1. CDR1 and CDR2 (germline): SNHLY, FYNNEI. CDR3 length: 12 amino acids. The junction had 3 bases not matched to a gene; V was cut back by 6 bases and J by 6 bases. CDR3 in amino acids: CASSTGADTQYF. The CDR3 DNA reads TGTGCCAGCAGCACAGGGGCGGATACGCAGTATTTT.

The chain joins TRBV19 to TRBJ2-6, with D unresolved. The germline V and J ends were trimmed by 1 base and 0 bases, with 7 bases remaining between them. CDR1 LNHDA and CDR2 SQIVND come from the germline V gene (reference sequence). CDR3 length equals 16 residues. The chain's CDR3 is CASSIGAPSGANVLTF. CDR3 nucleotides: TGTGCCAGTAGTATAGGGGCTCCCTCTGGGGCCAACGTCCTGACTTTC.

The chain recombines TRBV7-9 with TRBJ1-2, with 7 nucleotides matching TRBD1. Per the germline V gene, CDR1 is SEHNR and CDR2 is FQNEAQ (reference sequence). CDR3 length: 12 residues. With 5 bases clipped from V and 7 bases from J, the junction kept 4 bases outside the gene matches. The CDR3 nucleotides read TGTGCCAGCAGCCCCCGGGACAGTGGCTACACCTTC. Protein sequence: CASSPRDSGYTF.

This rearrangement joins TRBV6-6 to TRBJ2-4, with 8 positions matching TRBD1. Germline lookup yields CDR1 MNHNY and CDR2 SVGAGI (reference sequence). The V gene end was trimmed by 0 bases and the J gene end by 3 bases; junction bases not matched to a gene: 4. CDR3 length equals 16 residues. The CDR3: CASSYSQGADKNIQYF. The CDR3 coding sequence is TGTGCCAGCAGTTACTCCCAGGGGGCGGACAAAAACATTCAGTACTTC.

The chain uses TRBV5-5 and TRBJ2-2; 7 bases map to TRBD2. The CDR3 covers 15 residues. The germline V gene has CDR1 SGHKS and CDR2 YYEKEE (reference sequence). The junction had 4 bases not matched to a gene; V was cut back by 5 bases and J by 0 bases. The CDR3 region is CASRIGGANTGELFF. The CDR3 nucleotides read TGTGCCAGCAGAATTGGGGGGGCGAACACCGGGGAGCTGTTTTTT.

The chain joins TRBV6-6 to TRBJ1-1; D call uncertain. The ends were cut back, 3 bases at V and 7 bases at J, with 9 bases in the middle. The CDR3 runs to 12 residues. Germline lookup yields CDR1 MNHNY and CDR2 SVGAGI (reference sequence). The CDR3 DNA follows: TGTGCCAGCAGTTATTGGAGTGGTGAAGCTTTCTTT. It encodes CASSYWSGEAFF.

The chain couples TRBV25-1 to TRBJ1-6; TRBD1 matches at 7 bases. The CDR3 is 15 amino acids. Unmatched junction bases numbered 8, after V lost 5 bases and J lost 7 bases. CDR1 and CDR2 from the germline V gene are MGHDK and SYGVNS. The CDR3 DNA is TGTGCCAGCAGTCAACAGGGGACGGGGAATTCACCCCTCCACTTT. Protein sequence: CASSQQGTGNSPLHF.

This clone was counted between two and nine times. The rearrangement joins TRBV11-2 to TRBJ2-2, with D perhaps TRBD2 (6 bases). Between the trimmed V and J ends, which lost 5 bases and 1 base, there was a span of 11 bases. The CDR3 runs to 15 residues. The germline V gene encodes CDR1 SGHAT and CDR2 FQNNGV. CDR3 sequence reads: CASSPRDWNTGELFF. The DNA of the CDR3 is TGTGCCAGCAGCCCCCGGGACTGGAACACCGGGGAGCTGTTTTTT.

This clone has only one observation. The rearrangement links TRBV7-9 to TRBJ1-1, with D maybe TRBD1 (6 bases). CDR1 and CDR2 from the germline V gene are SEHNR and FQNEAQ (reference sequence). With 3 bases removed from V and 3 bases from J, the gap between germline ends came to 11 bases. This CDR3 spans 14 amino acids. The CDR3 is CASSFMQGYTEAFF. In DNA form, the CDR3 reads TGTGCCAGCAGCTTTATGCAGGGGTACACTGAAGCTTTCTTT.

The chain carries TRBV18 and TRBJ1-5; 10 nucleotides match TRBD1. CDR3 length equals 16 residues. The V gene end was trimmed by 3 bases and the J gene end by 7 bases; junction bases not matched to a gene: 9. Germline assignment: CDR1 KGHSH and CDR2 LQKENI. The CDR3 nucleotides are TGTGCCAGCTCACCCCTCGGGACAGGGGCTGGACAGCCCCAGCATTTT. Protein product: CASSPLGTGAGQPQHF.

This chain joins TRBV7-2 and TRBJ2-2; 8 bases agree with TRBD2. Germline trimming cut 1 base from V and 1 base from J; bases unmatched to any gene: 2. The CDR3 covers 16 residues. The germline V gene encodes CDR1 SGHTA and CDR2 FQGNSA. The CDR3 loop reads CASSLGAGGNTGELFF. The CDR3 bases are TGTGCCAGCAGCTTAGGCGCGGGGGGGAACACCGGGGAGCTGTTTTTT.

This clone was detected only a few times. The chain is built from TRBV4-2 and TRBJ1-1, with a possible D match to TRBD1 (6 bases). The CDR3 sequence is 16 residues long. The V gene's germline CDR1 is LGHNA and CDR2 YNFKEQ. V was trimmed by 0 bases and J by 1 base, leaving 12 bases between them. The CDR3 region has the DNA TGTGCCAGCAGCCAAGATCGCCGAGGGGGGAACACTGAAGCTTTCTTT. It yields the protein CASSQDRRGGNTEAFF.

This clone was recorded a few times. This rearrangement joins TRBV27 to TRBJ1-2; 10 bases match TRBD1. Germline V gene data show CDR1 as MNHEY and CDR2 as SMNVEV (reference sequence). J gave up 5 bases and V 5 bases, and 8 bases lay outside the gene matches. This CDR3 spans 15 amino acids. The CDR3: CASSPWTGGGYGYTF. Here the CDR3 DNA reads TGTGCCAGCAGTCCTTGGACAGGGGGTGGGTATGGCTACACCTTC.